This entry features one TCR beta chain sequence. Here immunoSEQ multiplex PCR was the method, and the copy in TCRdb shows in-frame clones only, minus some. The data contain roughly 56,000 clones, 89% of them singletons. This record comes from a study of blood T cell repertoires in COVID-19. Patients in Seattle were enrolled during active infection, then followed longitudinally. With 1 base removed from V and 5 bases from J, the gap between germline ends came to 5 bases. The CDR3 spans 13 residues. Germline V gene data show CDR1 as SEHNR and CDR2 as FQNEAQ (reference sequence). The sequence was obtained from a woman between 55 and 75 years old with COVID-19, enrolled during active disease. The sample comprised peripheral blood. V is TRBV7-9 and J is TRBJ2-2; the D is unclear. DNA for the CDR3: TGTGCCAGCAGCTTAGATTATACCGGGGAGCTGTTTTTT. It is translated as CASSLDYTGELFF.